Only a few counts were recorded for the clone carrying this TCR beta chain. Its specificity is unknown. The same CDR3 also results from other DNA sequences found in this sample. The sample originates from a study of OX40 agonist ivuxolimab in advanced cancers. Study information: Patients achieving partial responses numbered three: one hepatocellular carcinoma case and two cutaneous melanoma cases. Study findings and constraints: At 0.1 to 3.0 mg/kg, CD4+ and CD8+ blood T cells expanded clonally by week 6. On average, a greater number of expanded clones characterised CD8+ T cells relative to CD4+.

The germline V and J ends were trimmed by 4 bases and 0 bases, with 4 bases remaining between them. Germline CDR1 reads LNHDA; CDR2 reads SQIVND (reference sequence). The length of the CDR3 is 13 residues. Some clones are missing from TCRdb's copy, which holds only in-frame ones; the method was immunoSEQ multiplex PCR. The sample carries about 79,000 clones, 92% recorded once. The sequencing here drew on CD4+ or CD8+ T cells sorted from blood, taken in a trial of the OX40 agonist ivuxolimab. The V gene is TRBV19, the J gene TRBJ1-5; D is uncertain. The receptor's source is an adult with an advanced solid tumor such as melanoma, head and neck, liver or kidney cancer. The CDR3: CASSRDSNQPQHF. In DNA form, the CDR3 reads TGTGCCAGTAGTAGAGATAGCAATCAGCCCCAGCATTTT.